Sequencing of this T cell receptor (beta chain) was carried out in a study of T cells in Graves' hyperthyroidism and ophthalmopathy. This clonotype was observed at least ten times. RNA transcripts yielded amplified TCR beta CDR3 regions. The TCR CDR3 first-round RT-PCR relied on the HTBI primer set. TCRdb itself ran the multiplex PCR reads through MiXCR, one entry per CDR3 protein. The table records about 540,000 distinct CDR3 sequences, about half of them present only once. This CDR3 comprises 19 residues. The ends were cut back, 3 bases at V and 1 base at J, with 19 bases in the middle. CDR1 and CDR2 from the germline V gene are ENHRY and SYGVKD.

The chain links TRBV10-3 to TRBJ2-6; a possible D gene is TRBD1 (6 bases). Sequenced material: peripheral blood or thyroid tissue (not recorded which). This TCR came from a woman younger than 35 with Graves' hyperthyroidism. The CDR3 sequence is CAISDSVRTVGSGANVLTF. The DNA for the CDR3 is TGTGCCATCAGTGACTCCGTTAGGACAGTTGGATCTGGGGCCAACGTCCTGACTTTC.